A selection of T cell receptor beta chains follows, all from one sample in a study of cytomegalovirus exposure and HLA in healthy donors. Repertoires were generated with immunoSEQ multiplex PCR, while TCRdb's copy carries only in-frame clones and drops some. The sample lists roughly 180,000 clones; 75% to 90% were seen once. The sequencing input was PBMCs. These TCRs come from a man between 18 and 35 years old in good health and CMV-seropositive. CDR3s include the opening cysteine and the closing phenylalanine or tryptophan. A D gene is named only where the DNA matches it firmly. Size tells how often a clone was seen (once, few, many) or the class of an expanded clone, and some rows leave it out.

abundance,j_gene,v_gene,d_gene,CDR3aa,CDR3nt
-,TRBJ2-7,TRBV6-1,-,CASSTGQRSSYEQYF,TGTGCCAGCAGTACTGGACAGCGGAGCTCCTACGAGCAGTACTTC
-,TRBJ1-3,TRBV7-7,-,CASSPDFRAGNTIYF,TGTGCCAGCAGCCCAGACTTCAGGGCTGGAAACACCATATATTTT
-,TRBJ2-7,TRBV28,-,CASSRTVIEQYF,TGTGCCAGCAGCCGGACAGTAATCGAGCAGTACTTC
once,TRBJ2-5,TRBV7-2,TRBD2,CASTGGLAGSFMRETQYF,TGTGCCAGCACCGGGGGACTAGCGGGGTCCTTTATGAGAGAGACCCAGTACTTC
-,TRBJ2-3,TRBV5-1,TRBD2,CASGSGGASDTQYF,TGCGCCAGCGGGAGCGGGGGGGCCTCAGATACGCAGTATTTT
-,TRBJ1-2,TRBV2,-,CASRSQRTF,TGTGCCAGCAGGTCACAGAGAACCTTC
-,TRBJ1-1,TRBV5-1,TRBD1,CASSLGTGGANTEAFF,TGCGCCAGCAGCTTGGGGACAGGGGGCGCAAACACTGAAGCTTTCTTT
-,TRBJ1-1,TRBV9,-,CASSPGSLNTEAFF,TGTGCCAGCAGCCCAGGGTCCCTGAACACTGAAGCTTTCTTT
-,TRBJ2-5,TRBV27,-,CASSVHRGLQYF,TGTGCCAGCAGCGTCCATCGAGGTCTGCAGTACTTC
-,TRBJ1-2,TRBV27,-,CASGEEKGKSYYGYTF,TGTGCCAGCGGAGAGGAAAAGGGGAAAAGTTACTATGGCTACACCTTC
-,TRBJ2-2,TRBV19,-,CASSTMYPNTGELFF,TGTGCCAGTAGTACTATGTACCCAAACACCGGGGAGCTGTTTTTT
-,TRBJ2-1,TRBV10-3,-,CAISETSNNEQFF,TGTGCCATCAGTGAAACTAGCAACAATGAGCAGTTCTTC
-,TRBJ1-4,TRBV15,-,CATSRTSGVNEKLFF,TGTGCCACCAGCAGAACGTCAGGGGTTAATGAAAAACTGTTTTTT
-,TRBJ1-5,TRBV6-5,TRBD1,CASDVGTGRQPQHF,TGTGCCAGCGATGTGGGGACAGGGAGGCAGCCCCAGCATTTT
-,TRBJ2-7,TRBV7-9,TRBD1,CASSLIRTGVYEQYF,TGTGCCAGCAGCTTAATACGGACAGGGGTTTACGAGCAGTACTTC
-,TRBJ2-1,TRBV19,-,CASSTPSTRDEQFF,TGTGCCAGTAGTACCCCCTCGACTAGGGATGAGCAGTTCTTC
-,TRBJ2-7,TRBV18,TRBD1,CASSTYRGNTYEQYF,TGTGCCAGCTCAACATACAGGGGAAACACCTACGAGCAGTACTTC
-,TRBJ2-5,TRBV7-9,TRBD1,CASSPGTGALQGTQYF,TGTGCCAGCAGCCCCGGGACAGGGGCTTTACAGGGGACCCAGTACTTC
-,TRBJ2-3,TRBV11-2,-,CASSWGGASTDTQYF,TGTGCCTCTTCCTGGGGGGGGGCCAGCACAGATACGCAGTATTTT
-,TRBJ1-2,TRBV14,TRBD1,CASSRRTGLDYGYTF,TGTGCCAGCAGCCGGAGGACAGGGCTCGACTATGGCTACACCTTC
-,TRBJ2-1,TRBV28,TRBD1,CASSFRSQGAEQFF,TGTGCCAGCAGTTTCCGATCACAGGGGGCCGAGCAGTTCTTC
once,TRBJ2-3,TRBV7-2,TRBD2,CASSRGGQLSTDTQYF,TGTGCCAGCAGCCGCGGGGGGCAGCTTAGCACAGATACGCAGTATTTT
once,TRBJ1-1,TRBV29-1,-,CSVEVENLNTEAFF,TGCAGCGTTGAAGTTGAGAATCTGAACACTGAAGCTTTCTTT
many,TRBJ1-2,TRBV19,TRBD1,CASRQGGSGYTF,TGTGCCAGTAGGCAGGGGGGTTCCGGCTACACCTTC
-,TRBJ1-1,TRBV7-2,TRBD1,CASSLDRASPEAFF,TGTGCCAGCAGCCTCGACAGGGCTTCCCCTGAAGCTTTCTTT
-,TRBJ1-5,TRBV7-9,TRBD1,CASSLQGGNQPQHF,TGTGCCAGCAGTTTACAGGGGGGCAATCAGCCCCAGCATTTT
-,TRBJ1-1,TRBV25-1,TRBD1,CASSDPTGAEEAFF,TGTGCCAGCAGTGATCCGACAGGGGCCGAGGAAGCTTTCTTT
-,TRBJ1-5,TRBV19,-,CASSPQGTYQPQHF,TGTGCCAGTAGCCCTCAGGGGACGTATCAGCCCCAGCATTTT
-,TRBJ1-1,TRBV9,-,CASKSGGEHSEAFF,TGTGCCAGCAAGTCGGGGGGGGAACATAGTGAAGCTTTCTTT
-,TRBJ1-2,TRBV6-6,-,CASTHGVYGYTF,TGTGCCAGCACCCACGGAGTCTATGGCTACACCTTC
-,TRBJ1-1,TRBV21-1,-,CASRGDRGGIGGPEAFF,TGTGCCAGCAGGGGGGACAGGGGCGGCATCGGGGGTCCTGAAGCTTTCTTT
-,TRBJ2-7,TRBV10-3,TRBD1,CAISESNQGALYYEQYF,TGTGCCATCAGTGAGTCGAATCAGGGGGCCCTTTACTACGAGCAGTACTTC
once,TRBJ1-2,TRBV6-5,-,CASSAHSYGYTF,TGTGCCAGCAGTGCTCACAGCTATGGCTACACCTTC
-,TRBJ2-7,TRBV7-2,-,CASSPNWERVYEQYF,TGTGCCAGCAGCCCGAATTGGGAGCGGGTCTACGAGCAGTACTTC
once,TRBJ1-2,TRBV7-8,-,CASSPVGPNYGYTF,TGTGCCAGCAGCCCGGTGGGGCCTAACTATGGCTACACCTTC
few,TRBJ1-3,TRBV5-1,TRBD1,CASSLDAGQAGNTIYF,TGCGCCAGCAGCTTAGACGCCGGACAGGCTGGAAACACCATATATTTT
-,TRBJ2-7,TRBV11-2,-,CASSPYAGWYEQYF,TGTGCCAGCAGCCCCTACGCGGGATGGTACGAGCAGTACTTC
-,TRBJ1-5,TRBV4-3,-,CASSQDYGSREPQHF,TGCGCCAGCAGCCAAGATTACGGTTCTCGGGAGCCCCAGCATTTT
-,TRBJ1-2,TRBV11-2,-,CASSSQTAGFVNYGYTF,TGTGCCAGCAGCTCCCAGACCGCGGGGTTTGTTAACTATGGCTACACCTTC
-,TRBJ2-7,TRBV27,-,CASSSGSSYEQYF,TGTGCCAGCAGTTCTGGGAGCTCCTACGAGCAGTACTTC
-,TRBJ2-1,TRBV27,TRBD1,CASSLRDRGHEQFF,TGTGCCAGCAGTTTAAGGGACAGGGGGCATGAGCAGTTCTTC
-,TRBJ2-2,TRBV29-1,TRBD1,CSVPGQGDWELFF,TGCAGCGTCCCGGGACAGGGCGACTGGGAGCTGTTTTTT
once,TRBJ2-1,TRBV29-1,-,CSVAPRTGIYNEQFF,TGCAGCGTTGCCCCTCGGACGGGGATCTACAATGAGCAGTTCTTC
-,TRBJ2-5,TRBV30,-,CAWSNGETQYF,TGTGCCTGGAGCAACGGGGAGACCCAGTACTTC
-,TRBJ2-1,TRBV6-6,-,CASSYGRANEQFF,TGTGCCAGCAGTTACGGCAGGGCGAATGAGCAGTTCTTC
-,TRBJ2-6,TRBV6-1,-,CASSGQSLPIGANVLTF,TGTGCCAGCAGTGGACAGTCCCTTCCTATAGGGGCCAACGTCCTGACTTTC
-,TRBJ2-7,TRBV12-5,-,CASGVGGYEQYF,TGTGCTAGTGGGGTGGGGGGCTACGAGCAGTACTTC
-,TRBJ2-5,TRBV4-1,-,CASSQDVASPRGETQYF,TGCGCCAGCAGCCAAGATGTAGCGAGTCCGAGGGGGGAGACCCAGTACTTC
-,TRBJ1-5,TRBV19,-,CASSFRVSNQPQHF,TGTGCCAGTAGTTTCAGGGTTAGCAATCAGCCCCAGCATTTT
-,TRBJ2-3,TRBV28,TRBD1,CASSTRQGLTDTQYF,TGTGCCAGCAGCACCCGACAGGGCCTCACAGATACGCAGTATTTT
once,TRBJ1-2,TRBV7-2,TRBD1,CASSLQPGQVNYGYTF,TGTGCCAGCAGCTTACAACCGGGACAGGTTAACTATGGCTACACCTTC
-,TRBJ1-1,TRBV9,TRBD1,CASSAALGQRKAFF,TGTGCCAGCAGCGCAGCTTTGGGACAGAGAAAAGCTTTCTTT